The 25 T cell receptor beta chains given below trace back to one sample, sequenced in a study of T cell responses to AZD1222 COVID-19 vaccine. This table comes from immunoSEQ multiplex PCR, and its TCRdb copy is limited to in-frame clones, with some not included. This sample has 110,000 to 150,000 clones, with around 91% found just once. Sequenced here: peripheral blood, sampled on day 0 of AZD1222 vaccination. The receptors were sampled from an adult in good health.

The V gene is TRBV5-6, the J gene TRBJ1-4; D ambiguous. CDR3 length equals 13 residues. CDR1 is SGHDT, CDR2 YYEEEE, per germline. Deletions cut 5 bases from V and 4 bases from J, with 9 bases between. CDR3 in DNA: TGTGCCAGCAGTTGGCTGGGTAATGAAAAACTGTTTTTT. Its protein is CASSWLGNEKLFF.

The CDR3: CASSEALRTSGREQFF. CDR3 sequence (DNA): TGTGCCAGCAGTGAAGCGCTTCGGACTAGCGGGAGGGAGCAGTTCTTC. The genes are TRBV2 and TRBJ2-1; the match to TRBD2 covers 14 bases. The CDR3 is 16 amino acids. The germline V gene encodes CDR1 SNHLY and CDR2 FYNNEI. After removal of 0 bases from V and 10 bases from J, the junction contained 5 bases not matched to a gene.

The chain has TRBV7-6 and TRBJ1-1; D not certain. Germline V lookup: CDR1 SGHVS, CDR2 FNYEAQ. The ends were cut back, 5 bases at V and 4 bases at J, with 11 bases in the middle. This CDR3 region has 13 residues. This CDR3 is CASSMYESTEAFF. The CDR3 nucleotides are TGTGCCAGCAGCATGTATGAGTCCACTGAAGCTTTCTTT.

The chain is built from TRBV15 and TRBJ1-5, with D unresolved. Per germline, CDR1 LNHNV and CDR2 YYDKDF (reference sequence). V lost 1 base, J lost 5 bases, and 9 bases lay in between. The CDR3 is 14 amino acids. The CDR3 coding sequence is TGTGCCACCAGCAGAGTAAGACCCGATCAGCCCCAGCATTTT. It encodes CATSRVRPDQPQHF.

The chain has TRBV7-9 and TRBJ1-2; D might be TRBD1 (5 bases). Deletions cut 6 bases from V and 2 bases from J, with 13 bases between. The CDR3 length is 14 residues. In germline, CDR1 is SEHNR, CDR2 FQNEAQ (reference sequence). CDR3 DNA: TGTGCCAGCAGTTTAAGACAGCAGAACTATGGCTACACCTTC. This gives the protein CASSLRQQNYGYTF.

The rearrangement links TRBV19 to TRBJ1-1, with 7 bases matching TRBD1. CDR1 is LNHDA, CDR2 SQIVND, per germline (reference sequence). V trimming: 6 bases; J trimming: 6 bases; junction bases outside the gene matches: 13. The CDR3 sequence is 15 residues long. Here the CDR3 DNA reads TGTGCCAGTAGGGGGGGACAGCGGTTTAGGTCTGAAGCTTTCTTT. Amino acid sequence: CASRGGQRFRSEAFF.

The CDR3 region is CASSQPPRGGGTGELFF. The DNA of the CDR3 is TGTGCCAGCAGCCAACCTCCTCGCGGGGGAGGAACCGGGGAGCTGTTTTTT. The chain combines TRBV4-2 with TRBJ2-2; TRBD2 matches 7 bases. Trimming at V came to 2 bases and at J to 5 bases, leaving 11 bases not matched to a gene. Germline values: CDR1 LGHNA, CDR2 YNFKEQ. This CDR3 region has 17 residues.

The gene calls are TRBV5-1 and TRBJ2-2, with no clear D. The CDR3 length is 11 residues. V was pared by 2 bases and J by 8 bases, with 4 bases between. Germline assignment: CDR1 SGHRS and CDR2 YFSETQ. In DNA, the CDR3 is TGCGCCAGCAGCTTCCGGGGGGAGCTGTTTTTT. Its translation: CASSFRGELFF.

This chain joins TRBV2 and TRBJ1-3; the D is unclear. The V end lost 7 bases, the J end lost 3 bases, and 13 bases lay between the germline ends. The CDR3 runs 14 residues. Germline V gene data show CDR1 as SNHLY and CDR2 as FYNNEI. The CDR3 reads CASILPRLGNTIYF. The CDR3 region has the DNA TGTGCCAGCATCCTACCTCGGCTTGGAAACACCATATATTTT.

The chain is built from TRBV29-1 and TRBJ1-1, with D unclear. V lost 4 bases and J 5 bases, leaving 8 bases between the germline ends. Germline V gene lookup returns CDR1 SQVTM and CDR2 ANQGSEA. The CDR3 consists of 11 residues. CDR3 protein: CSVVGWTEAFF. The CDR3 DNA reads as TGCAGCGTTGTAGGGTGGACTGAAGCTTTCTTT.

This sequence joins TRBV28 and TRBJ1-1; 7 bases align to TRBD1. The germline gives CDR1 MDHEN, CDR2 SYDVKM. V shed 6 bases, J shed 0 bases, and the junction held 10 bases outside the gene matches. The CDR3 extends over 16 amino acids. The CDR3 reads CASSPLTGVMNTEAFF. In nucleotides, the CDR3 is TGTGCCAGCAGCCCTTTAACAGGGGTGATGAACACTGAAGCTTTCTTT.

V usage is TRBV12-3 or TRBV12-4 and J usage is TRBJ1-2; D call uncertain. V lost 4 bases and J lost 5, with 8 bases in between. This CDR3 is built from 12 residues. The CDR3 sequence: CASSSTKYGYTF. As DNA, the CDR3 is TGTGCCAGCAGTTCGACGAAGTATGGCTACACCTTC.

CDR3 residues: CASSRSPGTGDYEQYF. The CDR3 DNA is TGTGCCAGCAGCCGGTCACCCGGGACAGGGGACTACGAGCAGTACTTC. This chain connects TRBV3-1 (or the pseudogene TRBV3-2) to TRBJ2-7, with 10 nucleotides matching TRBD1. V was pared by 4 bases and J by 3 bases, with 9 bases of the junction left unmatched. This CDR3 comprises 16 residues. Germline V gives CDR1 LGHDT, CDR2 YNNKEL (reference sequence).

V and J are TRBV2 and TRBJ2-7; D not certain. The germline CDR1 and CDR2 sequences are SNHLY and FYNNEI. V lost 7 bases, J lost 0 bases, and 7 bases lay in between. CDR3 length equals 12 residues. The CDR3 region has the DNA TGTGCCAGCACCAGGTACTCCTACGAGCAGTACTTC. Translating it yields CASTRYSYEQYF.

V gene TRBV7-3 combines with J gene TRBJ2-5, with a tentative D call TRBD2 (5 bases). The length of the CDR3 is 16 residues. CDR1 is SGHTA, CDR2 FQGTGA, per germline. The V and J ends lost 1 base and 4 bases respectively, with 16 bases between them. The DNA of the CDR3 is TGTGCCAGCAGCTTAAATCCGGGGAAGGTCGGAGAGACCCAGTACTTC. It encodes CASSLNPGKVGETQYF.

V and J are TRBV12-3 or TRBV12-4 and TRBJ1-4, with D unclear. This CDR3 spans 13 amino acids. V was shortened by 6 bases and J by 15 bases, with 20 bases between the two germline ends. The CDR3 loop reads CASSPSEGRRVFF. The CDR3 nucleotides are TGTGCCAGCAGCCCTTCTGAAGGCAGGAGGGTGTTTTTT.

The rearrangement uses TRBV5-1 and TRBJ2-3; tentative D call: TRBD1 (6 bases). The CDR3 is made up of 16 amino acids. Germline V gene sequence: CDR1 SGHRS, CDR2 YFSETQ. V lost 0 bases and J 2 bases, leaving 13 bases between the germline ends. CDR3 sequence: CASSLVPGANTDTQYF. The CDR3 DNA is TGCGCCAGCAGCTTGGTACCAGGGGCAAACACAGATACGCAGTATTTT. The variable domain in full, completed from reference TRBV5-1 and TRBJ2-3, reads KAGVTQTPRYLIKTRGQQVTLSCSPISGHRSVSWYQQTPGQGLQFLFEYFSETQRNKGNFPGRFSGRQFSNSRSEMNVSTLELGDSALYLCASSLVPGANTDTQYFGPGTRLTVL.

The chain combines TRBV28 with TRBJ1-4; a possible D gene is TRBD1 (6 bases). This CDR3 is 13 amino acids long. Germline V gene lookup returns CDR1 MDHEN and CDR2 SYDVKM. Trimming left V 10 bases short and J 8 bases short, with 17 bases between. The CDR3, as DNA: TGTGCCACTCTCCGACAGGCTAGGGAAAAACTGTTTTTT. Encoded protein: CATLRQAREKLFF.

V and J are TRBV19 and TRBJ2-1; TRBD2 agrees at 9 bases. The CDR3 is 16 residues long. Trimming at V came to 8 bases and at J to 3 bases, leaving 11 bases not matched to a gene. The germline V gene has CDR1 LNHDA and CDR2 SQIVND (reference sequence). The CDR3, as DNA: TGTGCCAGTGGGGGGCGACTAGCGGTCAACTACAATGAGCAGTTCTTC. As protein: CASGGRLAVNYNEQFF.

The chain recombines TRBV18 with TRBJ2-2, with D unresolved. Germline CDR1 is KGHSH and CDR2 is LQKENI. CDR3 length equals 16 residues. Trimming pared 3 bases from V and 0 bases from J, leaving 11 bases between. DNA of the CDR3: TGTGCCAGCTCACCGTGGGGAACGACGAACACCGGGGAGCTGTTTTTT. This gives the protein CASSPWGTTNTGELFF.

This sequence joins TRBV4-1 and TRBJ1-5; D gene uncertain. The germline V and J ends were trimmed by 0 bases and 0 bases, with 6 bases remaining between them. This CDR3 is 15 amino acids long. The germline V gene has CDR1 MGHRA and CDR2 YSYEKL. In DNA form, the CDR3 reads TGCGCCAGCAGCCAAGATATAAGTAGCAATCAGCCCCAGCATTTT. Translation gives CASSQDISSNQPQHF.

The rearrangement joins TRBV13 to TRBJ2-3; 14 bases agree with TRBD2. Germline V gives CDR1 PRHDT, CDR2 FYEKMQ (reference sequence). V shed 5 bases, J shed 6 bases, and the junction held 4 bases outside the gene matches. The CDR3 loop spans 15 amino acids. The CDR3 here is CASSPGLAGGDTQYF. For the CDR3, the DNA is TGTGCCAGCAGCCCCGGACTAGCGGGAGGTGATACGCAGTATTTT.

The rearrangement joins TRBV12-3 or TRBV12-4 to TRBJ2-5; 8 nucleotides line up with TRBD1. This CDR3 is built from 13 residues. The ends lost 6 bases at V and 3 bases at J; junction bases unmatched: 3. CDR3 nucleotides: TGTGCCAGCAGCACACAGGGGGAAGAGACCCAGTACTTC. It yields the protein CASSTQGEETQYF.

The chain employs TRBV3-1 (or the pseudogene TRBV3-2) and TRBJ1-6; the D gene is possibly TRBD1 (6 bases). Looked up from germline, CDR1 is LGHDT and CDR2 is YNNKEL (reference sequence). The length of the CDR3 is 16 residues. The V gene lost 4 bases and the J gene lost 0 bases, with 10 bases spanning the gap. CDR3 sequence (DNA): TGTGCCAGCAGCCCAAAACAGGGCTCCTATAATTCACCCCTCCACTTT. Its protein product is CASSPKQGSYNSPLHF.

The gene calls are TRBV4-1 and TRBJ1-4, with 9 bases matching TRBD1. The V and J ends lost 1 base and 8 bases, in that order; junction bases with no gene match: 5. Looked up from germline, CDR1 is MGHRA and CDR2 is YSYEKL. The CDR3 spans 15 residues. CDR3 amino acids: CASSQGGTGWEKLFF. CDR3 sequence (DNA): TGCGCCAGCAGCCAAGGTGGGACAGGGTGGGAAAAACTGTTTTTT.